This is a list of T cell receptor beta chains from one sample in a study of T-cell reconstitution after alpha-beta-depleted transplantation in children. TCRdb processed the PCR reads anew with MiXCR; each CDR3 protein has one entry. Of 700,000 to 950,000 distinct CDR3 sequences listed, roughly 15% are singletons. The specimen comprised PBMCs, mostly from graft donor cells, sampled 360 days after TCRalphabeta/CD19-depleted stem cell transplant. The receptors come from a male patient between 5 and 17 years old who had a stem cell transplant for acute lymphoblastic leukemia, so the T cells may come from the graft donor. Both conserved end residues are trimmed from each CDR3. Fields, in order: V gene, D gene, CDR3 protein. D genes are given only for firm matches.

V: TRBV15
D: .
CDR3: ATSRSPGQTQY

V: TRBV15
D: .
CDR3: ATSRDLGRYTDTQY

V: TRBV3-1
D: TRBD2
CDR3: ASSYGLAGGKGSYEQY

V: TRBV5-6
D: .
CDR3: ASSYPDYYSTGELF

V: TRBV7-6
D: .
CDR3: ASSLSGNLEGNEQF

V: TRBV6-2/TRBV6-3
D: TRBD1
CDR3: ASSTPAGGRRAF

V: TRBV5-1
D: TRBD2
CDR3: ASKGRRETSSTDTQY

V: TRBV5-1
D: .
CDR3: ASIEIDEQF

V: TRBV29-1
D: .
CDR3: SVARGLHSYEQY

V: TRBV12-3/TRBV12-4
D: TRBD1
CDR3: ASSSGQGARTDTQY